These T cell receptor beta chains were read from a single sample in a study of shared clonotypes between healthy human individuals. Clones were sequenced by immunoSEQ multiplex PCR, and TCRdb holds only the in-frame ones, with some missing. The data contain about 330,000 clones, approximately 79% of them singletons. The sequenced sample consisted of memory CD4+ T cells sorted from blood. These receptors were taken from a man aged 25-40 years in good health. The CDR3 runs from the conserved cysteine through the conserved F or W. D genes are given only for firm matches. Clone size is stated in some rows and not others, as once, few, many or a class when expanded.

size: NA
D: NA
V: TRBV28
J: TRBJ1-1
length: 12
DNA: TGTGCCAGCAGTTTTCGACCCGTTGGGGCTTTCTTT
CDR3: CASSFRPVGAFF

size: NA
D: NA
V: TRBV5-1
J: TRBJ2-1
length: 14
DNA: TGCGCCAGCAGCTCATCGCAACAGCGTGGTGAGCAGTTCTTC
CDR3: CASSSSQQRGEQFF

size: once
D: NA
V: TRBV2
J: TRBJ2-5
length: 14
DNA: TGTGCCAGCAGTGAGAATACTTACGGAGAGACCCAGTACTTC
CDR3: CASSENTYGETQYF

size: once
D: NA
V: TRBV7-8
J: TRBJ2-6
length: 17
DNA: TGTGCCAGCAGCTTGTTTCAGGCCGCCTCTGGGGCCAACGTCCTGACTTTC
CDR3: CASSLFQAASGANVLTF

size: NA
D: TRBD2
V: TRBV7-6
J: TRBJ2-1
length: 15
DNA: TGTGCCAGCAGCGGACGACTAGCGGGAGCTTCTGAGCAGTTCTTC
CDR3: CASSGRLAGASEQFF

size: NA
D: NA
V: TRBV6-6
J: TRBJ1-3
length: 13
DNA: TGTGCCAGCAGTTACTCCACGGAGAACACCATATATTTT
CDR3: CASSYSTENTIYF

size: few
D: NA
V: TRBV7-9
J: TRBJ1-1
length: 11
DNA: TGTGCCAGCATGGGGTTGGACATGGCTTTCTTT
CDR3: CASMGLDMAFF

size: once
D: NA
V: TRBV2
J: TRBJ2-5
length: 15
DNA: TGTGCCAGCAGAAACGGACAGTCTTCTGGGGAGACCCAGTACTTC
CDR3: CASRNGQSSGETQYF

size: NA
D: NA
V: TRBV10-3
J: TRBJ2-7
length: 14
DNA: TGTGCCATCAGTGAGTCTGGGGGAGGCTACGAGCAGTACTTC
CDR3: CAISESGGGYEQYF

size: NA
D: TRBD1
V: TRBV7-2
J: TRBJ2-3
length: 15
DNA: TGTGCCAGCAGCTCGAGACAGGGGGACACAGATACGCAGTATTTT
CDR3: CASSSRQGDTDTQYF

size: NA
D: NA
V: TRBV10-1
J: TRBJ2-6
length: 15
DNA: TGCGCCAGCAGTGCTGCCGGTTCTGGGGCCAACGTCCTGACTTTC
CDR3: CASSAAGSGANVLTF

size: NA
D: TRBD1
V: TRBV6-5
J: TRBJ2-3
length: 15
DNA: TGTGCCAGCAGTTACTCACAGGGGGCAACAGATACGCAGTATTTT
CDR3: CASSYSQGATDTQYF

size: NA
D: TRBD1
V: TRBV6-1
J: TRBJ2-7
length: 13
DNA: TGTGCCAGCAGTGGCAAACAGGGGGACGAGCAGTACTTC
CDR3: CASSGKQGDEQYF

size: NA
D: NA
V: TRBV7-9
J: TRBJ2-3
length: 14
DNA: TGTGCCAGCAGCTCCGGACTGGAAGCGGATACGCAGTATTTT
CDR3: CASSSGLEADTQYF

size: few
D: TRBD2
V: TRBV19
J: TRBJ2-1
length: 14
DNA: TGTGCCAGTAGCCCGGGAGGGGCCTACAATGAGCAGTTCTTC
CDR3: CASSPGGAYNEQFF

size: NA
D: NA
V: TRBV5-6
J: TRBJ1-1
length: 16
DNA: TGTGCCAGCAGCAACACACCGAGCGACAGGAACACTGAAGCTTTCTTT
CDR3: CASSNTPSDRNTEAFF

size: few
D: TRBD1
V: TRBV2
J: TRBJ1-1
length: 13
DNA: TGTGCCAGCAGTGAAGACAGGGGGGCTGAAGCTTTCTTT
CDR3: CASSEDRGAEAFF

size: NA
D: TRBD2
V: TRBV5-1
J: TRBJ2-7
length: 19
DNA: TGCGCCAGCAGCGGGCGGGCGGCTACCTCTAGCGGGAGGATCCACGAGCAGTACTTC
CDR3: CASSGRAATSSGRIHEQYF

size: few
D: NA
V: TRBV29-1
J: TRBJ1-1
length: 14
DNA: TGCAGCGTTGTCCCGCGGTTCGGGAACACTGAAGCTTTCTTT
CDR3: CSVVPRFGNTEAFF

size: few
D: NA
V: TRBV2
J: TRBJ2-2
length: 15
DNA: TGTGCCAGCAGCCTAACCCACCCGAACACCGGGGAGCTGTTTTTT
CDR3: CASSLTHPNTGELFF

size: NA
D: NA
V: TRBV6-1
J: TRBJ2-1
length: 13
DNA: TGTGCCAGCAACGGAGGAGGGGACAATGAGCAGTTCTTC
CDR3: CASNGGGDNEQFF

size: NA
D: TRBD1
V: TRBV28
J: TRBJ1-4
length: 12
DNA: TGTGCCAGCAGTACACAGGGGGAAAAACTGTTTTTT
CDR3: CASSTQGEKLFF

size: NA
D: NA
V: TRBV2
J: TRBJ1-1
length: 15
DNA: TGTGCCAGCAGTGTTTTATCGCGCAAGAACACTGAAGCTTTCTTT
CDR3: CASSVLSRKNTEAFF

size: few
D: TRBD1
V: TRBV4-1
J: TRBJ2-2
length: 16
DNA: TGCGCCAGCAGCCTTTCACCGGGACAGGGATCCGGGGAGCTGTTTTTT
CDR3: CASSLSPGQGSGELFF

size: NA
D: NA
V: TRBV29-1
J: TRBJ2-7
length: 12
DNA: TGCAGCGTTGGACAGGATTCCTACGAGCAGTACTTC
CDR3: CSVGQDSYEQYF

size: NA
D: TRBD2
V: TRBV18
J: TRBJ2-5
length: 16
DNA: TGTGCCAGCTCACCCCGCACTAGCGGGAGTTTCGAGACCCAGTACTTC
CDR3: CASSPRTSGSFETQYF

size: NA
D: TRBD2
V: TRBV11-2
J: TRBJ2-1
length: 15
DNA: TGTGCCAGCAGCTCCATAGCGGGAGGGCCTTATGAGCAGTTCTTC
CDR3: CASSSIAGGPYEQFF

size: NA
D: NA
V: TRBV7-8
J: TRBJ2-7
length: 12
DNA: TGTGCCAGCAGCTACCTGGGGCGCGAGCAGTACTTC
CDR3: CASSYLGREQYF

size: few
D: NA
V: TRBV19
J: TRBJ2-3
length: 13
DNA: TGTGCCAGTAGTCCGAGCCGAACAGATACGCAGTATTTT
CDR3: CASSPSRTDTQYF

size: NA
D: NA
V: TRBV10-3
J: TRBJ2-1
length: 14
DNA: TGTGCCATCAGTGAATCGGTGGGGGGTATTGAGCAGTTCTTC
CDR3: CAISESVGGIEQFF